This T cell receptor (beta chain) was recorded in a study of T cells in Graves' hyperthyroidism and ophthalmopathy. Comment on this clonotype: Given a much more abundant clone one base away, this may be a read error.

Amplification of TCR beta CDR3 regions was performed using RNA transcripts as template. First-round RT-PCR targeting the TCR CDR3 was performed with the HTBI primer set. TCRdb recomputed calls from the multiplex PCR reads with MiXCR, one row per CDR3 protein. Of some 500,000 distinct CDR3 sequences listed, around 15% are singletons. The CDR3 is made up of 17 amino acids. V was trimmed by 4 bases and J by 7 bases, leaving 25 bases between them. In germline, CDR1 is MNHEY, CDR2 SVGEGT. This TCR came from a woman aged 25 to 45 with Graves' ophthalmopathy. The specimen was blood. The chain combines TRBV6-2 or TRBV6-3 with TRBJ2-5, with D perhaps matching TRBD2 (5 bases). CDR3 residues: CASSSIIMADGGGTQYF. DNA for the CDR3: TGTGCCAGCAGTTCCATCATCATGGCCGACGGAGGAGGGACCCAGTACTTC.